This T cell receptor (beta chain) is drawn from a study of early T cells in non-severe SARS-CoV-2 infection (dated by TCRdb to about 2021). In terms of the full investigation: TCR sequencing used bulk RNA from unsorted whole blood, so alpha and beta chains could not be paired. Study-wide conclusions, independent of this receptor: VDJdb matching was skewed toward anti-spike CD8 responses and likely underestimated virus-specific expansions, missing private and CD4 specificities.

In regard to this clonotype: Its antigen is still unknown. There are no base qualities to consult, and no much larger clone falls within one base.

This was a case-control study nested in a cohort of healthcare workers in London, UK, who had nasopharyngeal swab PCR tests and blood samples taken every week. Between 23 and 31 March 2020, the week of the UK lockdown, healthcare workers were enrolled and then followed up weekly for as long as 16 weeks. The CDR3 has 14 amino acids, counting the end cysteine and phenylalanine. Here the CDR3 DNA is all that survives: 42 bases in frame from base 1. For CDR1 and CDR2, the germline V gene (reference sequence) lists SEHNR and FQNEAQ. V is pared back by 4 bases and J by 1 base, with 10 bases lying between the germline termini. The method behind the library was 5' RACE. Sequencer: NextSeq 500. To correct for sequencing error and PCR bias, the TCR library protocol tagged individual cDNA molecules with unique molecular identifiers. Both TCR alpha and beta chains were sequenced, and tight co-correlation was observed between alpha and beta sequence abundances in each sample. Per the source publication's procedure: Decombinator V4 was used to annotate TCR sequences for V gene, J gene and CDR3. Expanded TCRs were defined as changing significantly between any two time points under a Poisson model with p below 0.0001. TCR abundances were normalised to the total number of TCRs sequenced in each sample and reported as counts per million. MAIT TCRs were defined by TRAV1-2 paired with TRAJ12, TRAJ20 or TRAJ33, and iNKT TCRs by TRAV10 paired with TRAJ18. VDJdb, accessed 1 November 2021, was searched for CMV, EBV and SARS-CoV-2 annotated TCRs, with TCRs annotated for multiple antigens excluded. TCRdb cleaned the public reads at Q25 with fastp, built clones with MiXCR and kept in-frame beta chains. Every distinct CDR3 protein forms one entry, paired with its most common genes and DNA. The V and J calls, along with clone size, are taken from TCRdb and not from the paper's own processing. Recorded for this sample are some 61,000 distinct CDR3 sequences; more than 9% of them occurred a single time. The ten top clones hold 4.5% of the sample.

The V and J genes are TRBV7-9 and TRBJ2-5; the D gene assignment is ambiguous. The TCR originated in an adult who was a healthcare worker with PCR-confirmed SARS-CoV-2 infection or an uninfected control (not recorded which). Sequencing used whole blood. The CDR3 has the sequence CASSSRAFQETQYF. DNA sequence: TGTGCCAGCAGCTCTCGGGCCTTCCAAGAGACCCAGTACTTC.